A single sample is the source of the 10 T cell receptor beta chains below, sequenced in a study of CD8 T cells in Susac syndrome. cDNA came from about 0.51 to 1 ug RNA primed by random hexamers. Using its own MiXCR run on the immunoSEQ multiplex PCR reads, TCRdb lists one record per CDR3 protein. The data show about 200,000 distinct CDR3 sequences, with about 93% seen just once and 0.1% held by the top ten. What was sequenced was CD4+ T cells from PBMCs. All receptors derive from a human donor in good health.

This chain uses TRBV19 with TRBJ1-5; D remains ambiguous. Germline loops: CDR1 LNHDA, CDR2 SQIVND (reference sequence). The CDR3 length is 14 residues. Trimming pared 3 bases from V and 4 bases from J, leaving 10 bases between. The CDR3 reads CASSIAARNQPQHF. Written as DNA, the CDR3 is TGTGCCAGTAGTATCGCGGCCAGGAATCAGCCCCAGCATTTT.

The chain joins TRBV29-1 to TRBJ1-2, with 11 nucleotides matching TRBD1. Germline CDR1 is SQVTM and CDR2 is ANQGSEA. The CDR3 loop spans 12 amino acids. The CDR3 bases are TGCATCATGGGGGACAGGGGGAAAGGCTACACCTTC. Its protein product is CIMGDRGKGYTF.

CDR3 region: CASSPPGTGRRMNGYTF. CDR3 sequence (DNA): TGTGCCAGCAGCCCGCCCGGGACAGGGAGGAGAATGAATGGCTACACCTTC. The gene calls are TRBV7-9 and TRBJ1-2, with 9 positions matching TRBD1. CDR3 length: 17 residues. V was pared by 5 bases and J by 6 bases, with 16 bases of the junction left unmatched. Per the germline V gene, CDR1 is SEHNR and CDR2 is FQNEAQ (reference sequence).

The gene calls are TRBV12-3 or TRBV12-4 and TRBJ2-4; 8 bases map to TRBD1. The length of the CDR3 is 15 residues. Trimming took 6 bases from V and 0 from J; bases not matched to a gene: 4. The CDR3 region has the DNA TGTGCCAGCAGGCGGGACAGGCTAGCCAAAAACATTCAGTACTTC. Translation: CASRRDRLAKNIQYF.

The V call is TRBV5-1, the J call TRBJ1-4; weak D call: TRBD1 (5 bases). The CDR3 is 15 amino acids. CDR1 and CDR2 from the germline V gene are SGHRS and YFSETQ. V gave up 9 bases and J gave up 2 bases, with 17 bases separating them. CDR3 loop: CATKDGGSTNEKLFF. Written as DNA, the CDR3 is TGCGCCACAAAGGATGGGGGTTCGACTAATGAAAAACTGTTTTTT.

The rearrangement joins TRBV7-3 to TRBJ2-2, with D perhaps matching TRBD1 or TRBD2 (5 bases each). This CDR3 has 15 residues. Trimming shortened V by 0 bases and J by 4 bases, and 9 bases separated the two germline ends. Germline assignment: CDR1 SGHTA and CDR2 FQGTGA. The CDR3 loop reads CASSLTGTSTGELFF. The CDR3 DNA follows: TGTGCCAGCAGCTTAACAGGGACGAGCACCGGGGAGCTGTTTTTT.

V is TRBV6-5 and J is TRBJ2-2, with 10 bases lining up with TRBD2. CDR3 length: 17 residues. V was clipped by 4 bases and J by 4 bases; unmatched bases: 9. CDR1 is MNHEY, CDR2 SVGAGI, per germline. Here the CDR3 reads CASSSPKRGGVTGELFF. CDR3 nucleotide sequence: TGTGCCAGCAGTTCTCCGAAGCGGGGGGGCGTCACCGGGGAGCTGTTTTTT.

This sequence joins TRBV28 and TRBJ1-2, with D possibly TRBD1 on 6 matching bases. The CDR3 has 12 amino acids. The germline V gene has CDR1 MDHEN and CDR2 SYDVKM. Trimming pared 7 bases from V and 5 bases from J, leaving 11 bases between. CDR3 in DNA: TGTGCCAGCACCCCAGGGGTATATGGCTACACCTTC. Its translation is CASTPGVYGYTF.

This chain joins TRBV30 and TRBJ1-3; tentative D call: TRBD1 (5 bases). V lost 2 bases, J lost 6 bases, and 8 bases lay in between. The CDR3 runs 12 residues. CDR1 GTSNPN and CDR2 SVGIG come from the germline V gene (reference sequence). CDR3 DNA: TGTGCCTGGAGTCTAGGGGTAAACACCATATATTTT. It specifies CAWSLGVNTIYF.

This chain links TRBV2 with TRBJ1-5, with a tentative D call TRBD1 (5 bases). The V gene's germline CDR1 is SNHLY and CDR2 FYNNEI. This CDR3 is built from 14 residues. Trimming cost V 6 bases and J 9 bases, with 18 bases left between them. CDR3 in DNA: TGTGCCAGCAGGGGGGGAGACCGCGCAGGGCCCCAGCATTTT. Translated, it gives CASRGGDRAGPQHF.